This T cell receptor (beta chain) was recovered during a study of cytomegalovirus exposure and HLA in healthy donors. Study-wide results and caveats: Cytomegalovirus status was reportedly diagnosed by the classifier with high sensitivity and specificity.

Trimming took 4 bases from V and 4 from J; bases not matched to a gene: 10. The germline V gene encodes CDR1 SGHRS and CDR2 YFSETQ. This CDR3 region has 15 residues. A remark on this clone: Its cognate antigen is unknown.

The PCR made use of 60 Vbeta and 13 Jbeta primers. Only in-frame clones appear in the TCRdb table, and some are missing; sequencing was by immunoSEQ multiplex PCR. Of around 110,000 clones in the sample, about 70% were seen once. The sequence was collected from a boy aged 10-17 years in good health and CMV-seronegative. The material sequenced was PBMCs. The rearrangement uses TRBV5-1 and TRBJ2-7; 8 bases map to TRBD1. This CDR3 reads CASSDYRDRPYEQYF. Written as DNA, the CDR3 is TGCGCCAGCAGCGACTACCGGGACAGGCCGTACGAGCAGTACTTC.